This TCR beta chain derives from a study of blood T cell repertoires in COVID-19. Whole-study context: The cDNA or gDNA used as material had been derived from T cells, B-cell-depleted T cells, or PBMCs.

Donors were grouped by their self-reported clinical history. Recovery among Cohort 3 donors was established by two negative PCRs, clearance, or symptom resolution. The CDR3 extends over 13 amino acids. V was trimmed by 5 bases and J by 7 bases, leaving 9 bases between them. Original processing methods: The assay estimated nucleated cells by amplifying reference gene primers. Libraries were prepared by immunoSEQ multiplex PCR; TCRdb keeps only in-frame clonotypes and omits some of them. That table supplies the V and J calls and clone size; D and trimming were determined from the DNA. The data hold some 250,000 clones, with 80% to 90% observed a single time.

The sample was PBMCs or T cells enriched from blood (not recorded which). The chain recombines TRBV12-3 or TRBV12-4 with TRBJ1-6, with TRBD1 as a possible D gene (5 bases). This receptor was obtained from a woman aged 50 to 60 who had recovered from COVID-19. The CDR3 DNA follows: TGTGCCAGCAGTCCCGGGGGGAATTCACCCCTCCACTTT. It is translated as CASSPGGNSPLHF.